This note documents a single T cell receptor beta chain sequence. As yet, its antigen is unknown. V dropped 0 bases and J dropped 0 bases, with 9 bases sitting between them. This CDR3 has 16 residues. These data belong to a study of T cell responses to AZD1222 COVID-19 vaccine. Measured with immunoSEQ multiplex PCR; TCRdb has only the in-frame clones, and not every one. Of around 160,000 clones listed, 75% to 95% are singletons. Whole-study results and caveats: Clonal diversity was possibly underestimated; the donors were predominantly white British and more often female.

The input for sequencing was peripheral blood, taken on day 0 of MenACWY control vaccination. This receptor was obtained from an adult in good health. J is TRBJ1-5 and V is TRBV23-1; D perhaps matches TRBD1 (5 bases). TRBV23-1 is filed as an ORF, its function uncertain. The CDR3 DNA reads TGCGCCAGCAGTCAATCGGGACGGCTTAGCAATCAGCCCCAGCATTTT. Its translation is CASSQSGRLSNQPQHF.